This entry describes one TCR beta chain. Its target antigen remains unknown. Nothing much larger sits one base from this clone, and base qualities are not available. Collaborating institutions collected whole blood in K2EDTA tubes following their own protocols. For TCRbeta analysis, collaborators shipped samples in one of three forms: frozen whole blood, isolated PBMCs, or DNA extracted from either of those sample types. This record comes from a study of blood T cell repertoires in COVID-19 (dated by TCRdb to the early 2020s). Notes on the research overall: Samples covering the acute and convalescent phases of COVID-19 were provided by collaborators in the United States, Italy and Spain. Nearly every sample came with metadata listing a de-identified subject ID, COVID-19 status, age in years and sex. The repertoires were released in a freely available public database intended as a resource for research on the immune response to SARS-CoV-2. Where HLA class I and class II types were available, the types were taken from metadata supplied by the sample provider, not from assay-based typing. The samples were drawn from two sources: the first 160 participants of the ongoing ImmuneRACE study, and fewer than 1,500 subjects contributed by 6 global collaborators. The material from the prospective study consisted of cDNA or gDNA derived from T cells, B-cell-depleted T cells, or PBMCs. Subjects who had been exposed to COVID-19, were actively infected with it, or had recovered from it provided the deeply sampled blood TCRbeta repertoires that made up the dataset. Broader findings and caveats from the paper: The quantity of clinical and demographic metadata differed by source and by participant and was supplied without curation.

TCRbeta CDR3 regions were amplified from genomic DNA using the immunoSEQ Assay, a bias-controlled multiplex PCR. Concerning the study's data processing: Nucleated cell counts per sample were estimated from amplification of reference gene primers within the assay. To quantify the absolute abundance of each unique TCRbeta CDR3 rearrangement, sequence reads were collapsed and filtered. For each sample, productive Simpson clonality was calculated as the square root of Simpson's diversity index across productive rearrangements. TCRdb retrieved this table from immuneACCESS and kept in-frame rearrangements only. Not all clones are present; in checked studies, unresolved V genes account for under half, and no reason is known for the remainder. V and J calls and clone size follow that table, whereas D and trimming were derived from the DNA. For this sample the table gives over 60,000 clones, of which over 80% were detected only once. Of the sample, about 17% falls within the top ten clones.

The CDR3 numbers 15 residues from cysteine through phenylalanine. Only CDR3 DNA remains: 45 bases, in frame from the first base. V sheds 5 bases and J sheds 1 base, leaving 12 bases between their ends. The germline V gene encodes CDR1 PRHDT and CDR2 FYEKMQ (reference sequence). This clonotype was obtained from a human donor in a cohort sampled during active COVID-19. Material for sequencing was peripheral blood. In this chain, TRBV13 is recombined with TRBJ1-3, and the D gene may be TRBD1, 6 bases matching. The CDR3 is CASSRTGKSGNTIYF. The DNA reads as follows: TGTGCCAGCAGCCGAACAGGGAAGTCTGGAAACACCATATATTTT.